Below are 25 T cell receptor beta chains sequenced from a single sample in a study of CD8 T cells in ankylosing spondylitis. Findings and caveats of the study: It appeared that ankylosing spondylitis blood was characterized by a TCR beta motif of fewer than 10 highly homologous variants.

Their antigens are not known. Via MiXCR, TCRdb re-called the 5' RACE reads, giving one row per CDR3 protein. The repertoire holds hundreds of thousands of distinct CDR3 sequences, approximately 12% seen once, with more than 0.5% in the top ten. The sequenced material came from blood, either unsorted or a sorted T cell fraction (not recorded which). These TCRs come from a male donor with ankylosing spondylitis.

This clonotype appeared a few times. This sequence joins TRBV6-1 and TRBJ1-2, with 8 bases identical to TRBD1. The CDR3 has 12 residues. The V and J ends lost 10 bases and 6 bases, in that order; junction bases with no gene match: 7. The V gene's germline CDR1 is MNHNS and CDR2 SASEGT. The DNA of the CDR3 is TGTGCCATCAACGGACAGGGCGATGGCTACACCTTC. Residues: CAINGQGDGYTF.

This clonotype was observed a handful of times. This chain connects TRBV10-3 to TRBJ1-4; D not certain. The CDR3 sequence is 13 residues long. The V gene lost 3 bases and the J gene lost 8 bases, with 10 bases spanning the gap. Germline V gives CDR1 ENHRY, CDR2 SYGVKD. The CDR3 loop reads CAISDRLVEKLFF. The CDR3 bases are TGTGCCATCAGTGACCGTCTGGTCGAAAAACTGTTTTTT.

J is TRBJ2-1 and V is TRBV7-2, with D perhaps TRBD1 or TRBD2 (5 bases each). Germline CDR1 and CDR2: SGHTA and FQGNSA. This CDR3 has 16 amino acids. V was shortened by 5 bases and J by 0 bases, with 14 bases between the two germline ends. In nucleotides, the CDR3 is TGTGCCAGCAGCGGGACCTATCTTAGCTCCTACAATGAGCAGTTCTTC. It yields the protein CASSGTYLSSYNEQFF.

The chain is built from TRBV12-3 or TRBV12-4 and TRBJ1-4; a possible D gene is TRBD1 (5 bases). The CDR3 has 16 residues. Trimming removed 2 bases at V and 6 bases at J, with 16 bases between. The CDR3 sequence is CASSLSDWQGDEKLFF. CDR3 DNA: TGTGCCAGCAGTTTAAGTGATTGGCAGGGTGATGAAAAACTGTTTTTT.

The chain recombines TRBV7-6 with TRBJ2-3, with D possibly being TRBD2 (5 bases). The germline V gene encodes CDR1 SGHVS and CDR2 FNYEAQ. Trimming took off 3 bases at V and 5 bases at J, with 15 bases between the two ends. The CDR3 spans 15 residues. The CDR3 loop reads CASSFGPLREDTQYF. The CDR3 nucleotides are TGTGCCAGCAGCTTTGGACCCCTTCGGGAAGATACGCAGTATTTT.

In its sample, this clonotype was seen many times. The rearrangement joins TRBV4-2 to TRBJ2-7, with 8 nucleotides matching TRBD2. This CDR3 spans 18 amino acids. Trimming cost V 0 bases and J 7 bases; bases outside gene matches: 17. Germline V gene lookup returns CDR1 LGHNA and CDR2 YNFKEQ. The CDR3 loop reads CASSQDWAGTGTSWEQYF. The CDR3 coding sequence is TGTGCCAGCAGCCAAGATTGGGCAGGGACCGGGACTAGTTGGGAGCAGTACTTC.

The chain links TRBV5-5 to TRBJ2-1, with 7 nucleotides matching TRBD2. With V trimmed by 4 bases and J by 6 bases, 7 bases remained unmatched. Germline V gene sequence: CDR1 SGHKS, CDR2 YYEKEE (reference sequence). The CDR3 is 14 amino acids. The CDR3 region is CASSSRDYLNEQFF. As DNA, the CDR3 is TGTGCCAGCAGCAGCCGGGACTACCTCAATGAGCAGTTCTTC.

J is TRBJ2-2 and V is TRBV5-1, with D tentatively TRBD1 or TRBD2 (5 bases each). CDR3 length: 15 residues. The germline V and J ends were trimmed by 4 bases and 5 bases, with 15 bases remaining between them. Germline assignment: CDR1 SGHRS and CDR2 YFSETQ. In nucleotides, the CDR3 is TGCGCCAGCAGCCAAGGGACCTCAGGGACCGGGGAGCTGTTTTTT. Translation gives CASSQGTSGTGELFF.

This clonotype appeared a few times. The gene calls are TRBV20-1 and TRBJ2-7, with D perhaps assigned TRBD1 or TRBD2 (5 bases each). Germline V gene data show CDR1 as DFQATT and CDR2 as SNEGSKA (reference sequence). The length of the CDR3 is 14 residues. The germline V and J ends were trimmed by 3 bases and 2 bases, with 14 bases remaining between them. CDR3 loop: CSASPGTETYEQYF. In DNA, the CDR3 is TGCAGTGCTAGTCCCGGGACGGAAACCTACGAGCAGTACTTC.

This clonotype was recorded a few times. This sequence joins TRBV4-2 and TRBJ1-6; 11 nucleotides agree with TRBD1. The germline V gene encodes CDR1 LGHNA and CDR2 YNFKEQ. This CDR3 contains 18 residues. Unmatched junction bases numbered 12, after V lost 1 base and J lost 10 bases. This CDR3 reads CASSQAGTGGANFSPLHF. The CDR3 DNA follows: TGTGCCAGCAGCCAAGCCGGGACAGGGGGTGCTAATTTCTCACCCCTCCACTTT.

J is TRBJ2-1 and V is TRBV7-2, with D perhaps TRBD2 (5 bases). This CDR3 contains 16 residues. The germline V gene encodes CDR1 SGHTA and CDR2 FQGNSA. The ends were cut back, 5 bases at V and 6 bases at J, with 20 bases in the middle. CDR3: CASSAKGGSFGNEQFF. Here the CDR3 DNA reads TGTGCCAGCAGCGCCAAGGGTGGGAGTTTTGGCAATGAGCAGTTCTTC.

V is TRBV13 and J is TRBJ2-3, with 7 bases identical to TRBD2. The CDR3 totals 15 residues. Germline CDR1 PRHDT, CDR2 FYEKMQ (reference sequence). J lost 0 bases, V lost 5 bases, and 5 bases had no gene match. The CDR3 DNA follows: TGTGCCAGCAGCCAGCTAGCGGTTAGCACAGATACGCAGTATTTT. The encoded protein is CASSQLAVSTDTQYF.

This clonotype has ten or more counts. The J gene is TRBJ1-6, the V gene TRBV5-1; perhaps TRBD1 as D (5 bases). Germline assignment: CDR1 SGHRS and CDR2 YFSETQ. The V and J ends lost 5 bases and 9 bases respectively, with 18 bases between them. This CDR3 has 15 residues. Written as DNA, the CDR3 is TGCGCCAGCAGGGTTCAGGGAGCCTTGAGTTCACCCCTCCACTTT. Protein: CASRVQGALSSPLHF. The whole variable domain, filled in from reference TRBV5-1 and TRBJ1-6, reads KAGVTQTPRYLIKTRGQQVTLSCSPISGHRSVSWYQQTPGQGLQFLFEYFSETQRNKGNFPGRFSGRQFSNSRSEMNVSTLELGDSALYLCASRVQGALSSPLHFGNGTRLTVT.

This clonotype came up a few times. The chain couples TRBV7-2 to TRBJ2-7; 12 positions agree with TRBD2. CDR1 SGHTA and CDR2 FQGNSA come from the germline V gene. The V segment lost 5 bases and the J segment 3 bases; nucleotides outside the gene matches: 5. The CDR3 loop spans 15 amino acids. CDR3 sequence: CASSAGLAGNYEQYF. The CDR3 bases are TGTGCCAGCAGCGCGGGACTAGCGGGTAACTACGAGCAGTACTTC.

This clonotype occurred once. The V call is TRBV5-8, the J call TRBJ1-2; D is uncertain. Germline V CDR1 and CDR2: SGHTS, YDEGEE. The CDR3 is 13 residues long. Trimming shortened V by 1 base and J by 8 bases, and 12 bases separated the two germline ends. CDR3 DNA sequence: TGTGCCAGCAGCTTGTGGGGAATGGACGGCTACACCTTC. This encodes CASSLWGMDGYTF. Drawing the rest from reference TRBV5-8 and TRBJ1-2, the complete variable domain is EAGVTQSPTHLIKTRGQQATLRCSPISGHTSVYWYQQALGLGLQFLLWYDEGEERNRGNFPPRFSGRQFPNYSSELNVNALELEDSALYLCASSLWGMDGYTFGSGTRLTVV.

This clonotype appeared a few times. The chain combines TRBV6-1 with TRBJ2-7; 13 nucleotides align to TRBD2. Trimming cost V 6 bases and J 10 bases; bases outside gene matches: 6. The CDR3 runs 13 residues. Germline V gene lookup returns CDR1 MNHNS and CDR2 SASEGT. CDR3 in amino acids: CASRPGLAGHQYF. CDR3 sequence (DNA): TGTGCCAGCAGACCGGGACTAGCGGGACACCAGTACTTC.

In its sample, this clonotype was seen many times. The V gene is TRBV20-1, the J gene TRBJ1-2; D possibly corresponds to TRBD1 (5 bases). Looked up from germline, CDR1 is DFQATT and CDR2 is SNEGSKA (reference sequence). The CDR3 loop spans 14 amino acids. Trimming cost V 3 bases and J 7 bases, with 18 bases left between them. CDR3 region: CSASRARIYGGYTF. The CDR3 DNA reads TGCAGTGCTAGCAGGGCTAGAATATATGGTGGCTACACCTTC.

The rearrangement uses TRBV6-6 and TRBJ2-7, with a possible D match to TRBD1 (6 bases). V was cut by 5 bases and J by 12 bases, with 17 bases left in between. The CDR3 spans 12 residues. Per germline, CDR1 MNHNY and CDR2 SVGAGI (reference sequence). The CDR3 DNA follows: TGTGCCAGCAGTCCCTCGGACAGTTTGGGGTACTTC. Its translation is CASSPSDSLGYF.

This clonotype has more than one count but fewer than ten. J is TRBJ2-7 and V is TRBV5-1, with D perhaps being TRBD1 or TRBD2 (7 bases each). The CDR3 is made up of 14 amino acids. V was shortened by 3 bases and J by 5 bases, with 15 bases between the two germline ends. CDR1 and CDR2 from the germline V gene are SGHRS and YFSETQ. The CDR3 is CASSSQGGADEQYF. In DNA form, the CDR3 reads TGCGCCAGCAGCTCTCAGGGGGGGGCGGACGAGCAGTACTTC.

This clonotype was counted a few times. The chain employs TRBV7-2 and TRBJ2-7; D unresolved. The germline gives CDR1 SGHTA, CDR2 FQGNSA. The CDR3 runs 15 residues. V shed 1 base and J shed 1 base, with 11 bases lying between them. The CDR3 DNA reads TGTGCCAGCAGCTTAGGTGCGGCAGCTTCCTACGAGCAGTACTTC. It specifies CASSLGAAASYEQYF.

The CDR3 DNA follows: TGTGCCATCAGTGATAGCGGGGGTGAGGGCAATGAGCAGTTCTTC. This translates into CAISDSGGEGNEQFF. This chain connects TRBV10-3 to TRBJ2-1, with TRBD2 matching 9 bases. The ends lost 3 bases at V and 6 bases at J; junction bases unmatched: 6. CDR3 length: 15 residues. Germline lookup yields CDR1 ENHRY and CDR2 SYGVKD.

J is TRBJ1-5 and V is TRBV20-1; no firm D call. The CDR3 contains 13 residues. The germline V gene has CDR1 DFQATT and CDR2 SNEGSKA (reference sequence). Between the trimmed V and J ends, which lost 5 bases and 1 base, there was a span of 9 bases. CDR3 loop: CSADGGSNQPQHF. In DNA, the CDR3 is TGCAGTGCTGACGGAGGGAGCAATCAGCCCCAGCATTTT.

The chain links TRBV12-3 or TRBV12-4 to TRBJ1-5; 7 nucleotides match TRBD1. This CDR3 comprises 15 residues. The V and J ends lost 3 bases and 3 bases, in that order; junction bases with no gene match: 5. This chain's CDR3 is CASSFGGTDNQPQHF. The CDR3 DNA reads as TGTGCCAGCAGTTTCGGGGGGACAGACAATCAGCCCCAGCATTTT.

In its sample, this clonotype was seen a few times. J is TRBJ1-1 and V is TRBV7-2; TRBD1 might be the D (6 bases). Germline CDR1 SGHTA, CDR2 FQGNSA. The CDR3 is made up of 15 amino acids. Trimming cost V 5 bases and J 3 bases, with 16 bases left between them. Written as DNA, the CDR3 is TGTGCCAGCAGCGGGGGATCTACAGGGTACACTGAAGCTTTCTTT. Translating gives CASSGGSTGYTEAFF.

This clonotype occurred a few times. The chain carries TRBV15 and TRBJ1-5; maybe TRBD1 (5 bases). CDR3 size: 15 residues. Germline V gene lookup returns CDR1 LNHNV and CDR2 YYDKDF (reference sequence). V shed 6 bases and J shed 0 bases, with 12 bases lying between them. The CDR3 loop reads CATRPGPSSNQPQHF. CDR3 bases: TGTGCCACCAGACCGGGACCGAGTAGCAATCAGCCCCAGCATTTT.